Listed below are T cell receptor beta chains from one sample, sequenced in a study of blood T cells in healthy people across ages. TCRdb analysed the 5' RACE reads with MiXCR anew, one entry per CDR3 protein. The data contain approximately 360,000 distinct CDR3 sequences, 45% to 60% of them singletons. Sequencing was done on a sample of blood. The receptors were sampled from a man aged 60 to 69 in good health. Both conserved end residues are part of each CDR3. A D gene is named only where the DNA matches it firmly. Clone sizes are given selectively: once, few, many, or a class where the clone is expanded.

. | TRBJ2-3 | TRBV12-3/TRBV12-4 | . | TGTGCCACACGTGAGGGGCCCACAGATACGCAGTATTTT | CATREGPTDTQYF
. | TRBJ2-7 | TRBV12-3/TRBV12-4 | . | TGTGCCAGCAGTTTAGTGGCAGGAGGCTACGAGCAGTACTTC | CASSLVAGGYEQYF
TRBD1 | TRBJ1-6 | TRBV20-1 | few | TGCAGTGCTCAGGGGGCAGGGATCAATTCACCCCTCCACTTT | CSAQGAGINSPLHF
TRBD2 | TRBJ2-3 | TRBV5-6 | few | TGTGCCAGCAGCGTCGTTTTAGCGGGAGCCAAAGATACGCAGTATTTT | CASSVVLAGAKDTQYF
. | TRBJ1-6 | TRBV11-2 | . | TGTGCCAGCAGCCCCACCGGACAGAATAATTCACCCCTCCACTTT | CASSPTGQNNSPLHF
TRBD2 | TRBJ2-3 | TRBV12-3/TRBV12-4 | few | TGTGCCAGCAGTGCCCGGGGACTAGAAACAGATACGCAGTATTTT | CASSARGLETDTQYF
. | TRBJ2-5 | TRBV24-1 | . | TGTGCCACCAGTGATGAGCGTTCAGAGACCCAGTACTTC | CATSDERSETQYF
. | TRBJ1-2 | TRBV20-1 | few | TGCAGTCACCCAAACAGGAACTATGGCTACACCTTC | CSHPNRNYGYTF
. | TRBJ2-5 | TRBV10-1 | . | TGCGCCAGCAGTGACGGAGGGATCAGGGGTGAGCAGTACTTC | CASSDGGIRGEQYF
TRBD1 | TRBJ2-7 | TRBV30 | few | TGTGCCTGGAGCTTAGGACAGGGGGCTTCCTACGAGCAGTACTTC | CAWSLGQGASYEQYF
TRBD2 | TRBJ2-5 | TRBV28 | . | TGTGCCACAAGGGGCGGGGGGGAAGAGACCCAGTACTTC | CATRGGGEETQYF
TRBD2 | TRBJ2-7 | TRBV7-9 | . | TGTGCCAGCAGCTTATCTACGGGGGGAAGCTCCTACGAGCAGTACTTC | CASSLSTGGSSYEQYF
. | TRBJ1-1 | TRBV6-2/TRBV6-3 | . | TGTGCCAGCAGTTACGAGGTTCTACGGGGTCGGGCTTTCTTT | CASSYEVLRGRAFF
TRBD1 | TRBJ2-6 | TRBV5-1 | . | TGCGCCAGCAGCAGCTTGGGACAGGGGGCTTCTGGGGCCAACGTCCTGACTTTC | CASSSLGQGASGANVLTF
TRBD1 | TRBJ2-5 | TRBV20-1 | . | TGCAGTGCTTGGACAGGGGGCACGGGAGAGACCCAGTACTTC | CSAWTGGTGETQYF
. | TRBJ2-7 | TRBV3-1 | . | TGTGCCAGCAGCCAATTTCTAGCGCGCGAGCAGTACTTC | CASSQFLAREQYF
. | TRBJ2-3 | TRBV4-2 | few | TGTGCCAGCAGCCTCCGACTTTACACAGATACGCAGTATTTT | CASSLRLYTDTQYF
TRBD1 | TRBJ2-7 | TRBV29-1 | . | TGCAGCGTTGTAAGGACAGGGACCGAGCAGTACTTC | CSVVRTGTEQYF
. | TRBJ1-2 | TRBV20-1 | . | TGCAGTGCTAGAGTATACCAGGACTATGGCTACACCTTC | CSARVYQDYGYTF
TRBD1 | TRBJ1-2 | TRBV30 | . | TGTGCCACCCCGGGGACAGGGGGCGCGTTCACCTTC | CATPGTGGAFTF
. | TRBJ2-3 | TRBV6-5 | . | TGTGCCAGCAAAAAGGGCGGGCCGAGTAGCGCAGATACGCAGTATTTT | CASKKGGPSSADTQYF
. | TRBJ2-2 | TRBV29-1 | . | TGCAGCGGGAGAAACACCGGGGAGCTGTTTTTT | CSGRNTGELFF
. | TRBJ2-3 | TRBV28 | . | TGTGCCAGCAGTTTTCGGATGGGAGATACGCAGTATTTT | CASSFRMGDTQYF
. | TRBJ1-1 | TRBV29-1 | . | TGCAGCGTTGGATCGATTCCGGGAGGGGGCACTGAAGCTTTCTTT | CSVGSIPGGGTEAFF
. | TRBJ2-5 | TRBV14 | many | TGTGCCAGCAGCCACTACGGACAGTTAGAGACCCAGTACTTC | CASSHYGQLETQYF
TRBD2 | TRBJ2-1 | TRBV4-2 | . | TGTGCCAGCAGCCACCCGGGACTAGGTTCCAATGTGCAGTTCTTC | CASSHPGLGSNVQFF
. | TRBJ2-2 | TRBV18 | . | TGCGCCAGCTCACCAGACAGTATCACCGGGGAGCTGTTTTTT | CASSPDSITGELFF
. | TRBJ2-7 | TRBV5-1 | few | TGCGCCAGCAGTTTGACAGAGACCTACGAGCAGTACTTC | CASSLTETYEQYF
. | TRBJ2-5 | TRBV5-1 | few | TGCGCCAGCAGCTTGACGCCTAAGCTGGGGGAGACCCAGTACTTC | CASSLTPKLGETQYF
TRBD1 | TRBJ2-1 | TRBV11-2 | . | TGTGCCAGCAGCTTAAGGAGACAGGGGGCTACTCATGAGCAGTTCTTC | CASSLRRQGATHEQFF
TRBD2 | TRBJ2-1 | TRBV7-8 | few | TGTGCCAGCAGCGGGTGGACTAGCGGAATTTACAATGAGCAGTTCTTC | CASSGWTSGIYNEQFF
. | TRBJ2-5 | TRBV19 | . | TGTGCCAGTATGAGGACAGTCACGGACACCCAGTACTTC | CASMRTVTDTQYF
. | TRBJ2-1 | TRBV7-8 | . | TGTGCCAGCAGCACCTCGACCCCTAATGAGCAGTTCTTC | CASSTSTPNEQFF
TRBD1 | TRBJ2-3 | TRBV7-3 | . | TGTGCCAGCAGCTTTTCCGGGGACAGGTCAGATACGCAGTATTTT | CASSFSGDRSDTQYF
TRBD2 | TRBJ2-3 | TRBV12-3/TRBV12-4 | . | TGTGCCAGCCCTCCAAGCGGGGGGATCCACACAGATACGCAGTATTTT | CASPPSGGIHTDTQYF
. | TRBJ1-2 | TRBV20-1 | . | TGCAGTGCTAGAGTTGTTGGGGGCTACACCTTC | CSARVVGGYTF
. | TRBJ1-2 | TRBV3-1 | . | TGTGCCAGCAGCCAACCCCGAGGCGGTGGCTACACCTTC | CASSQPRGGGYTF
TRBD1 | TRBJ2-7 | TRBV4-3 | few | TGCGCCAGCAGCCACCGACAGGGGATAAGCTACGAGCAGTACTTC | CASSHRQGISYEQYF
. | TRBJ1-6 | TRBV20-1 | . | TGCAGTGCTAGGGGCCAGAATTATAATTCACCCCTCCACTTT | CSARGQNYNSPLHF
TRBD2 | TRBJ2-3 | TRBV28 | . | TGTGCCAGCAGTTTTATCACCGCGGGAGGCCCGATTGTCACAGATACGCGGTATTTT | CASSFITAGGPIVTDTRYF
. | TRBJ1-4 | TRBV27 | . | TGTGCCAGCAGTTTCTTGAGCGACAAGGAAAAACTGTTTTTT | CASSFLSDKEKLFF
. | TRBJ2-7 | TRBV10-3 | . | TGTGCCATCAGTGAGGGGCCAGGGGCCCCCTACGAGCAGTACTTC | CAISEGPGAPYEQYF
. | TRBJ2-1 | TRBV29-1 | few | TGCAGCGTTGTGAGGGGCGGTGAGCAGTTCTTC | CSVVRGGEQFF
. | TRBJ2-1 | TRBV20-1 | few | TGCAGTGCTAGATCGGACGCCTCAAACAATGAGCAGTTCTTC | CSARSDASNNEQFF
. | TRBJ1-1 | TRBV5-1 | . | TGCGCCAGCAGCTTGGGAGCAGGGGTTGAGGGCACTGAAGCTTTCTTT | CASSLGAGVEGTEAFF
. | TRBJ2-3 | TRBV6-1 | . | TGTGCCAGCAGTGTGGGTTGGGATACGCAGTATTTT | CASSVGWDTQYF
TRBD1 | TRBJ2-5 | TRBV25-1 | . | TGTGCCAGCATGAGGGGGCTCAACAATGAGCAGTACTTC | CASMRGLNNEQYF
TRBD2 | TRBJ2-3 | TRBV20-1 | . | TGCAGTGCTAGAGATCCCCTCCTGGGGGGCGGGGGGTACACAGATACGCAGTATTTT | CSARDPLLGGGGYTDTQYF
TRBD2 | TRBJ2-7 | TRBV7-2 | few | TGTGCCAGCAGTGCTCTAGCGGGGGATTCCTACGAGCAGTACTTC | CASSALAGDSYEQYF
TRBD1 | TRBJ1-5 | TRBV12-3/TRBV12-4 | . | TGTGCCAGCAGCCGCGGGACAGGGGGAGAGGGCCAGCCCCAGCATTTT | CASSRGTGGEGQPQHF
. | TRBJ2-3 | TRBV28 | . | TGTGCCACCGTGCGAACCACAGATACGCAGTATTTT | CATVRTTDTQYF
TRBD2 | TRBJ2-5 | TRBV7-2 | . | TGTGCCAGCAGCGGCACGCTAGCGGGCCAGACCCAGTACTTC | CASSGTLAGQTQYF
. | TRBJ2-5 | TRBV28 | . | TGTGCCAGCAGTTATTTCCGGGTTCGTGTTGAGACCCAGTACTTC | CASSYFRVRVETQYF
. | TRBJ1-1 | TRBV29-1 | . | TGCAGCGCCAGGTACCCAAACAGCGAAGCTTTCTTT | CSARYPNSEAFF
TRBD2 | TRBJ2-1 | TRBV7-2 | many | TGTGCCAGCAGCTTAGGGTCCCGCGCGGGGGGAGAGCAGTTCTTC | CASSLGSRAGGEQFF